These T cell receptor beta chains were read from a single sample in a study of cytomegalovirus exposure and HLA in healthy donors. Assay: immunoSEQ multiplex PCR; the TCRdb copy retains only in-frame clones and omits some. The sample shows 140,000 to 150,000 clones, 78% of them seen only once. The sequenced sample consisted of PBMCs. These receptors all come from a woman aged 18-29 years in good health and CMV-seropositive. Each CDR3 is given with its conserved first and last residue. Fields, in order: V gene, clone size, D gene, J gene, CDR3 DNA, CDR3 protein. A D gene is named only where the DNA matches it firmly. Clone size is given for some rows only: seen once, a few or many times, or a class if the clone is expanded.

v_call: TRBV7-2
clone_size: few
d_call: -
j_call: TRBJ2-5
cdr3_nt: TGTGCCAGCAGCTTAGTCACGGGCCAAGAGACCCAGTACTTC
cdr3_aa: CASSLVTGQETQYF

v_call: TRBV19
clone_size: -
d_call: TRBD1
j_call: TRBJ1-1
cdr3_nt: TGTGCCAGTAGGGCCGGGGACAGGGTTTATGGGAACACTGAAGCTTTCTTT
cdr3_aa: CASRAGDRVYGNTEAFF

v_call: TRBV27
clone_size: -
d_call: TRBD2
j_call: TRBJ2-5
cdr3_nt: TGTGCCAGCAGGGGACTAGCGGGGGGGAACCAAGAGACCCAGTACTTC
cdr3_aa: CASRGLAGGNQETQYF

v_call: TRBV11-2
clone_size: -
d_call: -
j_call: TRBJ1-2
cdr3_nt: TGTGCCAGCAGCTTAGAGATCACAGGCAACTATGGCTACACCTTC
cdr3_aa: CASSLEITGNYGYTF

v_call: TRBV4-3
clone_size: -
d_call: -
j_call: TRBJ2-7
cdr3_nt: TGCGCCAGCAGCCAAGGCCCCCGACAGGACATTTACGAGCAGTACTTC
cdr3_aa: CASSQGPRQDIYEQYF

v_call: TRBV6-1
clone_size: few
d_call: -
j_call: TRBJ1-2
cdr3_nt: TGTGCCAGCAGTGCTACAGGGACTAACCCCTATGGCTACACCTTC
cdr3_aa: CASSATGTNPYGYTF

v_call: TRBV27
clone_size: -
d_call: -
j_call: TRBJ1-6
cdr3_nt: TGTGCCAGCAGGCCCGGAGCTGGAGGATCACCCCTCCACTTT
cdr3_aa: CASRPGAGGSPLHF

v_call: TRBV13
clone_size: -
d_call: TRBD1
j_call: TRBJ2-7
cdr3_nt: TGTGCCAGCAGCGACACCGCCGGGACAGGGCCCCACGAGCAGTACTTC
cdr3_aa: CASSDTAGTGPHEQYF

v_call: TRBV27
clone_size: -
d_call: -
j_call: TRBJ1-1
cdr3_nt: TGTGCCAGCAGTTTCGTACAGAACACTGAAGCTTTCTTT
cdr3_aa: CASSFVQNTEAFF

v_call: TRBV10-3
clone_size: -
d_call: -
j_call: TRBJ1-4
cdr3_nt: TGTGCCATCAGTAAGGGGTCTGGGGAAAAACTGTTTTTT
cdr3_aa: CAISKGSGEKLFF

v_call: TRBV12-5
clone_size: -
d_call: -
j_call: TRBJ2-7
cdr3_nt: TGTGCTAGTGGTTTTGTTGGCGGGGCCCTTCGGGGCGAGCAGTACTTC
cdr3_aa: CASGFVGGALRGEQYF

v_call: TRBV7-2
clone_size: -
d_call: -
j_call: TRBJ1-1
cdr3_nt: TGTGCCAGCAGCGCCGGGGGGAACACTGAAGCTTTCTTT
cdr3_aa: CASSAGGNTEAFF

v_call: TRBV5-1
clone_size: -
d_call: -
j_call: TRBJ2-2
cdr3_nt: TGCGCCAGCAGCCCTTGGACACAAGCGAACACCGGGGAGCTGTTTTTT
cdr3_aa: CASSPWTQANTGELFF

v_call: TRBV7-6
clone_size: -
d_call: TRBD2
j_call: TRBJ2-1
cdr3_nt: TGTGCCAGCAGCCTGGGACTAGCGGGGGTTTCTGAGCAGTTCTTC
cdr3_aa: CASSLGLAGVSEQFF

v_call: TRBV19
clone_size: few
d_call: -
j_call: TRBJ1-1
cdr3_nt: TGTGCCAGTAGTATCACCGGGGGTAACACTGAAGCTTTCTTT
cdr3_aa: CASSITGGNTEAFF

v_call: TRBV5-4
clone_size: -
d_call: TRBD1
j_call: TRBJ1-6
cdr3_nt: TGTGCCAGCAGCTTGGTAGACTCAGGGGGCCGGTCACCCCTCCACTTT
cdr3_aa: CASSLVDSGGRSPLHF

v_call: TRBV5-1
clone_size: -
d_call: -
j_call: TRBJ1-1
cdr3_nt: TGCGCCAGCAGCCGAGAGCATGGGAACACTGAAGCTTTCTTT
cdr3_aa: CASSREHGNTEAFF

v_call: TRBV28
clone_size: -
d_call: -
j_call: TRBJ2-4
cdr3_nt: TGTGCCAGCAGTTTCTCAGATCTAGCCAAAAACATTCAGTACTTC
cdr3_aa: CASSFSDLAKNIQYF

v_call: TRBV19
clone_size: -
d_call: -
j_call: TRBJ2-5
cdr3_nt: TGTGCCAGTAGTAACTATGTGGAGACCCAGTACTTC
cdr3_aa: CASSNYVETQYF

v_call: TRBV6-5
clone_size: -
d_call: TRBD1
j_call: TRBJ1-1
cdr3_nt: TGTGCCAGCAGTTACTCGGGGACAGGTAACACTGAAGCTTTCTTT
cdr3_aa: CASSYSGTGNTEAFF

v_call: TRBV7-2
clone_size: -
d_call: TRBD1
j_call: TRBJ1-2
cdr3_nt: TGTGCCAGCAGCTTAGATTCAGGGACAGGCTATGGCTACACCTTC
cdr3_aa: CASSLDSGTGYGYTF

v_call: TRBV2
clone_size: -
d_call: -
j_call: TRBJ1-1
cdr3_nt: TGTGCCAGCAGCCAAAGAGGGGAAGCTTTCTTT
cdr3_aa: CASSQRGEAFF

v_call: TRBV27
clone_size: -
d_call: -
j_call: TRBJ2-1
cdr3_nt: TGTGCCAGCAGTTTAAGATCGCTAACTTCGAGCTCCTACAATGAGCAGTTCTTC
cdr3_aa: CASSLRSLTSSSYNEQFF

v_call: TRBV12-5
clone_size: -
d_call: -
j_call: TRBJ2-2
cdr3_nt: TGTGCTAGCCGGACAGACGCGAACACCGGGGAGCTGTTTTTT
cdr3_aa: CASRTDANTGELFF

v_call: TRBV5-1
clone_size: -
d_call: TRBD2
j_call: TRBJ2-1
cdr3_nt: TGCGCCAGCAGCTTTAATAGCGGGGGTATTTACAATGAGCAGTTCTTC
cdr3_aa: CASSFNSGGIYNEQFF

v_call: TRBV28
clone_size: few
d_call: -
j_call: TRBJ1-6
cdr3_nt: TGTGCCAGCAGCCGGATCGGGGATAATTCACCCCTCCACTTT
cdr3_aa: CASSRIGDNSPLHF

v_call: TRBV27
clone_size: -
d_call: -
j_call: TRBJ1-5
cdr3_nt: TGTGCCAGCAGTTTCCTCCGGAATCAGCCCCAGCATTTT
cdr3_aa: CASSFLRNQPQHF

v_call: TRBV5-6
clone_size: -
d_call: -
j_call: TRBJ1-3
cdr3_nt: TGTGCCACCCACCCGGGTGGCTCTGGAAACACCATATATTTT
cdr3_aa: CATHPGGSGNTIYF

v_call: TRBV2
clone_size: -
d_call: TRBD1
j_call: TRBJ1-2
cdr3_nt: TGTGCCAGCAGTAACCGGGACAGGGTGAATGGCTACACCTTC
cdr3_aa: CASSNRDRVNGYTF

v_call: TRBV5-8
clone_size: once
d_call: -
j_call: TRBJ1-1
cdr3_nt: TGTGCCAGCAGCTTGGACAGGAACACTGAAGCTTTCTTT
cdr3_aa: CASSLDRNTEAFF

v_call: TRBV19
clone_size: -
d_call: -
j_call: TRBJ1-4
cdr3_nt: TGTGCCAGTAGTCTCGGACAGACCGCAACTAATGAAAAACTGTTTTTT
cdr3_aa: CASSLGQTATNEKLFF

v_call: TRBV19
clone_size: -
d_call: TRBD1
j_call: TRBJ1-2
cdr3_nt: TGTGCCAGTAGTATCACAGGGGTGGAATATGGCTACACCTTC
cdr3_aa: CASSITGVEYGYTF

v_call: TRBV5-6
clone_size: -
d_call: TRBD2
j_call: TRBJ2-1
cdr3_nt: TGTGCCAGCAGCTTGACTAGCGGGGGGGTCTATGAGCAGTTCTTC
cdr3_aa: CASSLTSGGVYEQFF

v_call: TRBV6-1
clone_size: few
d_call: TRBD1
j_call: TRBJ1-3
cdr3_nt: TGTGCCAGCAGCGGGGACAGGGGAAACACCATATATTTT
cdr3_aa: CASSGDRGNTIYF

v_call: TRBV19
clone_size: -
d_call: TRBD1
j_call: TRBJ1-1
cdr3_nt: TGTGCCAGTAGTCTGGGACAGGTGAACACTGAAGCTTTCTTT
cdr3_aa: CASSLGQVNTEAFF

v_call: TRBV21-1
clone_size: -
d_call: -
j_call: TRBJ1-4
cdr3_nt: TGTGCCAGCAGAGGGACAGGGGGCCCACTTTCCGAAAATAATGAAAAACTGTTTTTT
cdr3_aa: CASRGTGGPLSENNEKLFF

v_call: TRBV6-1
clone_size: -
d_call: -
j_call: TRBJ2-2
cdr3_nt: TGTGCCAGCAGTGCCCTTTTCACCGGGGAGCTGTTTTTT
cdr3_aa: CASSALFTGELFF

v_call: TRBV27
clone_size: -
d_call: -
j_call: TRBJ1-1
cdr3_nt: TGTGCCAGCAGTTTAAAAGGGGCTGAAGCTTTCTTT
cdr3_aa: CASSLKGAEAFF

v_call: TRBV7-9
clone_size: -
d_call: TRBD1
j_call: TRBJ1-1
cdr3_nt: TGTGCCAGCAGCTTGACAGGGAGGACCACTGAAGCTTTCTTT
cdr3_aa: CASSLTGRTTEAFF

v_call: TRBV9
clone_size: -
d_call: -
j_call: TRBJ1-2
cdr3_nt: TGTGCCAGCAGAGCAATTAATACCGGGACCAGGGGTATTTCTGGCTACACCTTC
cdr3_aa: CASRAINTGTRGISGYTF

v_call: TRBV10-2
clone_size: -
d_call: TRBD2
j_call: TRBJ2-1
cdr3_nt: TGCGCCAGCATTGCTAGCGGGGGAACGACAATGCAGTTCTTC
cdr3_aa: CASIASGGTTMQFF